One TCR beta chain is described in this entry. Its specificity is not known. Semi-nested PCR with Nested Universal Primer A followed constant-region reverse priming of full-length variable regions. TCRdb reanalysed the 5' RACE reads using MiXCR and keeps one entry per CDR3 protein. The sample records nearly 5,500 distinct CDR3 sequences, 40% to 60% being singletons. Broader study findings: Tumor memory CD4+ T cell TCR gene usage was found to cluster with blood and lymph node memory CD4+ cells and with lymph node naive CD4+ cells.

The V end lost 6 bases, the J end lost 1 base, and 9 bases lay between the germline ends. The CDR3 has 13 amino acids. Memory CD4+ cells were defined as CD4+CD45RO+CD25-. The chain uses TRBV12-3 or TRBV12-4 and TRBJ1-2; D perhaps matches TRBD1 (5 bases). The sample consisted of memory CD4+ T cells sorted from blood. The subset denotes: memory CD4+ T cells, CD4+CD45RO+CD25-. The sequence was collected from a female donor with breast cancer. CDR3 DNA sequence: TGTGCCAGCAGCTCCAGGGTTAACTATGGCTACACCTTC. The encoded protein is CASSSRVNYGYTF.